The 11 T cell receptor beta chains below come from one sample, sequenced in a study of beta chain features in type 1 diabetes (dated by TCRdb to between 2017 and 2018). What the authors observed across the whole study: A moderate but significant shortening of TCRB CDR3 length was observed in type 1 diabetes patients in all four CD4+ subsets.

To prepare the library, the immunoSEQ multiplex PCR assay was applied. The entire isolated RNA was reverse transcribed using the High Capacity cDNA Reverse Transcription Kit, and thus expressed TCRB transcripts were sequenced. TCRdb stores this immuneACCESS table with in-frame sequences only. Part of the clones is absent; in the studies checked, under half of the shortfall reflects unresolved V genes, and no reason is known for the rest. The sample contains a few hundred thousand clones, approximately 10% of them found a single time. The ten most abundant clones make up approximately 0.017% of the sample. No antigen is known for these receptors. The sequencing input was naive CD4+ T cells from blood. In light of the paper, this sample's cell subset or site label describes: true naive CD4+ T cells. The origin of the receptors is a man aged 25-45 years with type 1 diabetes.

V and J are TRBV18 and TRBJ2-3; 10 bases map to TRBD2. Germline CDR1 reads KGHSH; CDR2 reads LQKENI. V gave up 5 bases and J gave up 4 bases; unmatched junction bases: 9. CDR3 length: 16 amino acids. Written as DNA, the CDR3 is TGTGCCAGCTCAGGCTTACTAGCGGGGACTTCAGATACGCAGTATTTT. This translates into CASSGLLAGTSDTQYF. Using reference TRBV18 and TRBJ2-3 for the parts outside the CDR3, the full variable domain is NAGVMQNPRHLVRRRGQEARLRCSPMKGHSHVYWYRQLPEEGLKFMVYLQKENIIDESGMPKERFSAEFPKEGPSILRIQQVVRGDSAAYFCASSGLLAGTSDTQYFGPGTRLTVL.

V and J are TRBV6-5 and TRBJ1-3; D not certain. CDR3 length equals 13 residues. V lost 5 bases, J lost 0 bases, and 5 bases lay in between. Germline CDR1 reads MNHEY; CDR2 reads SVGAGI. The CDR3 sequence: CASSQASGNTIYF. In DNA, the CDR3 is TGTGCCAGCAGTCAGGCCTCTGGAAACACCATATATTTT.

The CDR3, as DNA: TGTGCCAGCAGCGTCCTAGCGGGGGGTGGTAGGGAGACCCAGTACTTC. It specifies CASSVLAGGGRETQYF. The chain is built from TRBV9 and TRBJ2-5; 11 positions match TRBD2. The CDR3 loop spans 16 amino acids. Trimming removed 2 bases from V and 5 bases from J; junction bases left unmatched: 8. Germline CDR1 SGDLS, CDR2 YYNGEE.

This clone was counted a few times. CDR3 bases: TGTGCCAGCGGGGGGAAGGGCGAGCAGTACTTC. This sequence encodes CASGGKGEQYF. The gene calls are TRBV7-8 and TRBJ2-7; D possibly corresponds to TRBD2 (6 bases). Germline CDR1 is SGHVS and CDR2 is FQNEAQ. The ends were cut back, 8 bases at V and 6 bases at J, with 11 bases in the middle. This CDR3 is built from 11 residues.

The table lists this clone with a few counts. The chain couples TRBV7-2 to TRBJ2-2; unclear D gene. CDR1 and CDR2 from the germline V gene are SGHTA and FQGNSA. The V and J ends lost 3 bases and 4 bases respectively, with 6 bases between them. The CDR3 is 13 residues long. DNA of the CDR3: TGTGCCAGCAGCTTGGTGGCCACCGGGGAGCTGTTTTTT. Amino acids: CASSLVATGELFF.

This clone came up a few times. Other DNA variants within this sample encode the same CDR3. The genes are TRBV19 and TRBJ2-3; 7 bases are shared with TRBD2. The CDR3 has 14 residues. Per the germline V gene, CDR1 is LNHDA and CDR2 is SQIVND (reference sequence). With V trimmed by 7 bases and J by 0 bases, 4 bases remained unmatched. The CDR3 reads CASNQRGSTDTQYF. In nucleotides, the CDR3 is TGTGCCAGTAACCAGCGGGGTAGCACAGATACGCAGTATTTT.

This chain uses TRBV6-5 with TRBJ2-5; D gene unclear. The germline V and J ends were trimmed by 4 bases and 5 bases, with 14 bases remaining between them. The CDR3 loop spans 14 amino acids. Germline V gene data show CDR1 as MNHEY and CDR2 as SVGAGI. CDR3 bases: TGTGCCAGCAGTTCCCCGGGTCTGGTGGAGACCCAGTACTTC. Translated, it gives CASSSPGLVETQYF.

The V call is TRBV9, the J call TRBJ2-7; a weak D match, TRBD2 (5 bases). This CDR3 contains 15 residues. In germline, CDR1 is SGDLS, CDR2 YYNGEE. V lost 0 bases, J lost 2 bases, and 12 bases lay in between. This CDR3 reads CASSVEEGTPYEQYF. The CDR3 DNA is TGTGCCAGCAGCGTAGAAGAGGGTACTCCCTACGAGCAGTACTTC.

The rearrangement links TRBV6-5 to TRBJ1-5; no reliable D call. Trimming cost V 2 bases and J 0 bases, with 11 bases left between them. CDR3 length: 16 residues. Germline CDR1 reads MNHEY; CDR2 reads SVGAGI. This chain's CDR3 is CASSYRTGDSNQPQHF. The CDR3 DNA follows: TGTGCCAGCAGTTACAGGACCGGGGATAGCAATCAGCCCCAGCATTTT.

The V gene is TRBV27, the J gene TRBJ1-1; D not certain. From germline, CDR1 is MNHEY and CDR2 SMNVEV (reference sequence). This CDR3 contains 12 residues. V dropped 8 bases and J dropped 3 bases, with 10 bases sitting between them. CDR3 in DNA: TGTGCCAGCTCCTCCGGGGACACTGAAGCTTTCTTT. This encodes CASSSGDTEAFF.

The chain has TRBV7-2 and TRBJ2-3; 10 nucleotides align to TRBD2. CDR1 is SGHTA, CDR2 FQGNSA, per germline. This CDR3 spans 15 amino acids. The V segment lost 5 bases and the J segment 3 bases; nucleotides outside the gene matches: 5. The CDR3 spells CASSRAGGPTDTQYF. The CDR3 nucleotides are TGTGCCAGCAGCCGAGCGGGGGGGCCTACAGATACGCAGTATTTT.